This entry describes one T cell receptor (beta chain). Its antigen remains unknown. This entry comes from a study of cytomegalovirus exposure and HLA in healthy donors. Use of 60 Vbeta and 13 Jbeta primers characterized the PCR. Libraries were prepared by immunoSEQ multiplex PCR; TCRdb keeps only in-frame clonotypes and omits some of them. The repertoire holds fewer than 350,000 clones, roughly 90% seen once, with about 2.3% in the top ten. Study observations and caveats: Researchers had no immune exposure information except CMV serostatus available.

Germline CDR1 reads SGHAT; CDR2 reads FQNNGV. The CDR3 length is 15 residues. Trimming stripped 0 bases from V and 7 bases from J, with 10 bases between. V gene TRBV11-2 combines with J gene TRBJ1-6; D not resolved. The TCR comes from a woman aged 18-30 years in good health and CMV-seronegative. The sequencing sample was made of PBMCs. CDR3 protein: CASSLEGSKNSPLHF. The CDR3 DNA sequence: TGTGCCAGCAGCTTAGAGGGCAGCAAGAATTCACCCCTCCACTTT.